These 3 T cell receptor beta chains were all obtained from the same sample, sequenced in a study of blood T cell repertoires in COVID-19. Libraries were prepared by immunoSEQ multiplex PCR; TCRdb keeps only in-frame clonotypes and omits some of them. The sample shows about 180,000 clones, over 80% of them seen only once. The material sequenced was peripheral blood. The receptor set was obtained from a woman aged 40 to 49 with COVID-19, enrolled during active disease.

This sequence joins TRBV18 and TRBJ2-1, with TRBD2 matching 8 bases. Germline trimming cut 3 bases from V and 10 bases from J; bases unmatched to any gene: 11. CDR1 is KGHSH and CDR2 is LQKENI in the germline V gene. The length of the CDR3 is 15 residues. DNA of the CDR3: TGTGCCAGCTCACCTACCGGGACAAGACTAGCGGAGCAGTTCTTC. It codes for CASSPTGTRLAEQFF.

This clone was counted only a few times. V and J are TRBV29-1 and TRBJ2-7; a possible D gene is TRBD2 (5 bases). There are 13 residues in the CDR3. The germline V gene encodes CDR1 SQVTM and CDR2 ANQGSEA. V lost 5 bases and J 3 bases, leaving 14 bases between the germline ends. The CDR3 loop reads CSVSEGLLYEQYF. CDR3 DNA: TGCAGCGTTTCCGAGGGCCTTCTCTACGAGCAGTACTTC.

This clone has only one observation. The chain carries TRBV10-1 and TRBJ1-6, with a possible D match to TRBD1 (5 bases). Germline assignment: CDR1 WNHNN and CDR2 SYGVQD (reference sequence). This CDR3 contains 14 residues. The V gene lost 2 bases and the J gene lost 7 bases, with 9 bases spanning the gap. The CDR3 nucleotides read TGCGCCAGCAGTGAGGGGCAGGGCAATTCACCCCTCCACTTT. Translating it yields CASSEGQGNSPLHF.